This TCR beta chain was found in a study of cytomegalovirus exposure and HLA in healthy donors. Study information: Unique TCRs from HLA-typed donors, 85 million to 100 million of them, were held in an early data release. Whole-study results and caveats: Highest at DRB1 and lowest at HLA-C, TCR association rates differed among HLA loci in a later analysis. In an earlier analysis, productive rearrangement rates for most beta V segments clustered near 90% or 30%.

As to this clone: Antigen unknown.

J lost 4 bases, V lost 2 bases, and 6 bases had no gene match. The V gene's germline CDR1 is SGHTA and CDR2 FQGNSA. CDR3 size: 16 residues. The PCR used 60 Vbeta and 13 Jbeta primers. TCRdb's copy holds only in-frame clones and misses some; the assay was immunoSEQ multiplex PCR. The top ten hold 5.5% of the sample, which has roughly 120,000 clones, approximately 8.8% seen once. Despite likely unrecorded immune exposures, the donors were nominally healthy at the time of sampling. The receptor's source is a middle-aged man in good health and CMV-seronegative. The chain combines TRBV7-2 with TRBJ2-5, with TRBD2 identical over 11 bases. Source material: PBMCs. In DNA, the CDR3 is TGTGCCAGCAGCTTAACCCTGACTAGCGGGGTAGAGACCCAGTACTTC. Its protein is CASSLTLTSGVETQYF.